Each of the 13 T cell receptor beta chains below was sequenced from the same sample in a study of CD8+CD57+ T cells in acquired aplastic anemia. CD8+CD57+ cell expansion, shown by flow cytometry, had occurred in the patients selected for sequencing. The use of genomic DNA as template underpinned the TCR beta VDJ and CDR3 profiling. TCRdb called the reads again in MiXCR, with one record for every CDR3 protein. The data show more than 150,000 distinct CDR3 sequences, with around half seen just once and 1.8% held by the top ten. Sequenced input: sorted CD4+, CD8+, or CD8+CD57+ T cells (not recorded which) from PBMCs. All receptors derive from a human donor with aplastic anemia.

This clonotype was found a few times. It may be a read error: a sequence one base away is much more abundant. The chain has TRBV5-1 and TRBJ2-7; D ambiguous. V was trimmed by 3 bases and J by 0 bases, leaving 7 bases between them. Germline V gene data show CDR1 as SGHRS and CDR2 as YFSETQ. The length of the CDR3 is 13 residues. The DNA of the CDR3 is TGCGCCAGCAGCTCGGCAAACTCCTACGAGCAGTACTTC. Amino acids: CASSSANSYEQYF.

The genes are TRBV28 and TRBJ2-7, with 9 bases identical to TRBD2. The junction had 14 bases not matched to a gene; V was cut back by 6 bases and J by 5 bases. The CDR3 totals 16 residues. Germline V gives CDR1 MDHEN, CDR2 SYDVKM. The CDR3 reads CASSRMGAGGLHEQYF. CDR3 coding DNA: TGTGCCAGCAGCCGAATGGGAGCGGGAGGTTTACACGAGCAGTACTTC.

This chain connects TRBV4-1 to TRBJ1-3; TRBD1 matches 9 bases. The junction had 4 bases not matched to a gene; V was cut back by 0 bases and J by 4 bases. This CDR3 region has 16 residues. Germline V CDR1 and CDR2: MGHRA, YSYEKL. DNA of the CDR3: TGCGCCAGCAGCCAAGAGAGGACAGGGGTAGGAAACACCATATATTTT. It translates to CASSQERTGVGNTIYF.

This clonotype occurred many times. The rearrangement uses TRBV12-3 or TRBV12-4 and TRBJ1-4; D not certain. The V and J ends lost 4 bases and 8 bases respectively, with 5 bases between them. The CDR3 spans 11 residues. In DNA form, the CDR3 reads TGTGCCAGCAGTTCGGCCGAAAAACTGTTTTTT. The encoded protein is CASSSAEKLFF.

This clonotype came up a few times. The V gene is TRBV29-1, the J gene TRBJ1-1; TRBD1 is a possible D gene (5 bases). The germline CDR1 and CDR2 sequences are SQVTM and ANQGSEA. V was pared by 7 bases and J by 3 bases, with 12 bases between. The CDR3 runs to 12 residues. The chain's CDR3 is CSARDAYTEAFF. Written as DNA, the CDR3 is TGCAGCGCCAGGGATGCGTACACTGAAGCTTTCTTT.

This clonotype was picked up a small number of times. The gene calls are TRBV15 and TRBJ2-7, with TRBD1 as a possible D gene (5 bases). This CDR3 spans 14 amino acids. CDR1 and CDR2 (germline): LNHNV, YYDKDF (reference sequence). Trimming removed 3 bases at V and 5 bases at J, with 14 bases between. CDR3 region: CATSRASGWNEQYF. The CDR3, as DNA: TGTGCCACCAGCAGGGCTTCAGGGTGGAACGAGCAGTACTTC.

J is TRBJ1-6 and V is TRBV2; D is undetermined. CDR1 and CDR2 from the germline V gene are SNHLY and FYNNEI. The CDR3 spans 15 residues. Trimming took 2 bases from V and 10 from J, leaving 15 bases between them. The CDR3 coding sequence is TGTGCCAGCAGTGAATGGCCAGACGCTAGCTCACCCCTCCACTTT. As protein: CASSEWPDASSPLHF.

This clonotype showed up many times. This chain connects TRBV2 to TRBJ1-5; the D gene is possibly TRBD1 (6 bases). Trimming removed 6 bases at V and 3 bases at J, with 15 bases between. CDR3 size: 15 residues. Germline CDR1 is SNHLY and CDR2 is FYNNEI. CDR3 amino acids: CASRRRQVFNQPQHF. Written as DNA, the CDR3 is TGTGCCAGCAGACGTAGACAGGTGTTCAATCAGCCCCAGCATTTT.

The table lists this clonotype with a few counts. This chain links TRBV10-3 with TRBJ1-5, with D hard to call. The V gene lost 3 bases and the J gene lost 6 bases, with 9 bases spanning the gap. This CDR3 contains 13 residues. Germline CDR1 reads ENHRY; CDR2 reads SYGVKD. Written as DNA, the CDR3 is TGTGCCATCAGTGATCACCCGGGTCAGCCCCAGCATTTT. Amino acids: CAISDHPGQPQHF.

The CDR3 protein is CSAYRDQGETQYF. CDR3 nucleotide sequence: TGCAGTGCTTACCGGGACCAGGGGGAGACCCAGTACTTC. V and J are TRBV20-1 and TRBJ2-5; possibly TRBD1 for D (6 bases). Trimming pared 5 bases from V and 5 bases from J, leaving 15 bases between. Looked up from germline, CDR1 is DFQATT and CDR2 is SNEGSKA (reference sequence). The CDR3 contains 13 residues.

The CDR3, as DNA: TGTGCCAGCAGACAGGAGGAGCAGTACTTC. This codes for CASRQEEQYF. V gene TRBV7-6 combines with J gene TRBJ2-7, with a weak D call TRBD1 (5 bases). The CDR3 sequence is 10 residues long. With 6 bases removed from V and 7 bases from J, the gap between germline ends came to 7 bases. Germline CDR1 reads SGHVS; CDR2 reads FNYEAQ.

The genes are TRBV20-1 and TRBJ1-2; maybe TRBD1 (6 bases). CDR1 and CDR2 from the germline V gene are DFQATT and SNEGSKA (reference sequence). The ends were cut back, 5 bases at V and 2 bases at J, with 24 bases in the middle. CDR3 size: 17 residues. The CDR3 DNA reads TGCAGTGCTCCAAGGGGAGGACAGCTGACAGACAACTATGGCTACACCTTC. Its translation is CSAPRGGQLTDNYGYTF.

The V and J genes are TRBV7-9 and TRBJ1-2; tentative D call: TRBD1 (5 bases). The germline V gene encodes CDR1 SEHNR and CDR2 FQNEAQ (reference sequence). The CDR3 has 13 residues. Trimming pared 3 bases from V and 6 bases from J, leaving 11 bases between. The CDR3 region is CASSLGGVDGYTF. The CDR3 DNA reads as TGTGCCAGCAGCTTGGGGGGGGTCGATGGCTACACCTTC.